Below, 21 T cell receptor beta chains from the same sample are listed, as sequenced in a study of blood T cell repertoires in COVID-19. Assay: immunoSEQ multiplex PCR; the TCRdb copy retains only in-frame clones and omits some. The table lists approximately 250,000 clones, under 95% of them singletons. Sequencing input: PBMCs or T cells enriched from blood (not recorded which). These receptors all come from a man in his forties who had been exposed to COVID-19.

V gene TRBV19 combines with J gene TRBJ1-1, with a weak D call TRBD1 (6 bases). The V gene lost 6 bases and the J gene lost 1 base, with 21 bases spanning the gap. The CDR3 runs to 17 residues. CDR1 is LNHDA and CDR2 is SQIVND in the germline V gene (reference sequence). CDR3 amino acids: CASSPGGAEYWNTEAFF. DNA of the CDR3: TGTGCCAGTAGCCCCGGGGGGGCCGAATATTGGAACACTGAAGCTTTCTTT.

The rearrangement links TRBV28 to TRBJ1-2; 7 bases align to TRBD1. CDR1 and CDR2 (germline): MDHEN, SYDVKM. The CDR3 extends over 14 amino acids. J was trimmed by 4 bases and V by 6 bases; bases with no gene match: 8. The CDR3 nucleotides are TGTGCCAGCAGCACAGGGGCGAATTCCTATGGCTACACCTTC. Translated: CASSTGANSYGYTF.

The CDR3 coding sequence is TGTGCCAGCAGTTACGGGACAGGGGGCTACGAGCAGTACTTC. Translated, it gives CASSYGTGGYEQYF. This chain joins TRBV6-5 and TRBJ2-7; 11 bases are shared with TRBD1. Germline CDR1 is MNHEY and CDR2 is SVGAGI. The CDR3 runs 14 residues. Trimming removed 2 bases from V and 3 bases from J; junction bases left unmatched: 0.

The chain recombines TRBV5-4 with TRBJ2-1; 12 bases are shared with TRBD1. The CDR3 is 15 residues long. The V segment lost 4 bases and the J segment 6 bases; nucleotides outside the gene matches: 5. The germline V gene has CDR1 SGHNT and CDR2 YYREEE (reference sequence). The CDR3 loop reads CASSPPGQGANEQFF. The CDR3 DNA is TGTGCCAGCAGCCCGCCGGGACAGGGGGCCAATGAGCAGTTCTTC.

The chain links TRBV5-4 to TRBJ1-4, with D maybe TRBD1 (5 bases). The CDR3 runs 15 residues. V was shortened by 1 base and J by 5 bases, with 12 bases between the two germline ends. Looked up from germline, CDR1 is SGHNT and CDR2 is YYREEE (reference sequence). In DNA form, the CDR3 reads TGTGCCAGCAGCTTGTTACCAGGGAGGAATGAAAAACTGTTTTTT. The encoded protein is CASSLLPGRNEKLFF.

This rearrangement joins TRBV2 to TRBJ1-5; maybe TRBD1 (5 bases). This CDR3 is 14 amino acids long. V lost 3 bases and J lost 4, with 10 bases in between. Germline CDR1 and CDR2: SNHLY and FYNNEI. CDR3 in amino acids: CASSDRGENQPQHF. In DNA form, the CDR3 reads TGTGCCAGCAGTGATCGGGGGGAAAATCAGCCCCAGCATTTT.

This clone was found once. In DNA form, the CDR3 reads TGTGCCAGCAGTTCCGGCTCCGGGGGGAGGAATGGCTACACCTTC. Protein product: CASSSGSGGRNGYTF. The V and J genes are TRBV28 and TRBJ1-2; D perhaps matches TRBD1 (5 bases). This CDR3 has 15 residues. Germline CDR1 is MDHEN and CDR2 is SYDVKM. The V gene lost 4 bases and the J gene lost 6 bases, with 18 bases spanning the gap.

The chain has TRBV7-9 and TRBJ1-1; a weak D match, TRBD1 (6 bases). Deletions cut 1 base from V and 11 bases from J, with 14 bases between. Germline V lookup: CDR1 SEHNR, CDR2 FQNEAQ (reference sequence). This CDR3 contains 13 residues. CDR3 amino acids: CASSLVGTGSAFF. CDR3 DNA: TGTGCCAGCAGCTTAGTTGGCACAGGGAGTGCTTTCTTT.

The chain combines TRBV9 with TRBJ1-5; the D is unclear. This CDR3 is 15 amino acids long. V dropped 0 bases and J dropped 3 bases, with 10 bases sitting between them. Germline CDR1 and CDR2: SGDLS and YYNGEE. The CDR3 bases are TGTGCCAGCAGCGTAGGCAGTTCCCTCAATCAGCCCCAGCATTTT. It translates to CASSVGSSLNQPQHF.

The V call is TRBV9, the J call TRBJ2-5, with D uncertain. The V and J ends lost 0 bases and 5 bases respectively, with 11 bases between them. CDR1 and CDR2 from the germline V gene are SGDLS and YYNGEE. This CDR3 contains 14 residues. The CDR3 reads CASSVAGTGETQYF. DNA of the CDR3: TGTGCCAGCAGCGTAGCCGGAACCGGGGAGACCCAGTACTTC. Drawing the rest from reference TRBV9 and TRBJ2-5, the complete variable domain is DSGVTQTPKHLITATGQRVTLRCSPRSGDLSVYWYQQSLDQGLQFLIQYYNGEERAKGNILERFSAQQFPDLHSELNLSSLELGDSALYFCASSVAGTGETQYFGPGTRLLVL.

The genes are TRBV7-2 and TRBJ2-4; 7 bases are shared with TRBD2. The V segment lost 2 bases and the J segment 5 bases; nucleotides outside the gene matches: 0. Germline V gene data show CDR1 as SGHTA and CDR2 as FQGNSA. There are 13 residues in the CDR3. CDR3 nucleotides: TGTGCCAGCAGCTTACGGGGGGAAAACATTCAGTACTTC. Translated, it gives CASSLRGENIQYF.

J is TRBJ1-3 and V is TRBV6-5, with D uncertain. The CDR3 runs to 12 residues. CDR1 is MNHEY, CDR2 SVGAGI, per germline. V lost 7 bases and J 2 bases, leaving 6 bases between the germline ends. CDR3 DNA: TGTGCCAGCATCTCCGCTGGAAACACCATATATTTT. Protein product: CASISAGNTIYF.

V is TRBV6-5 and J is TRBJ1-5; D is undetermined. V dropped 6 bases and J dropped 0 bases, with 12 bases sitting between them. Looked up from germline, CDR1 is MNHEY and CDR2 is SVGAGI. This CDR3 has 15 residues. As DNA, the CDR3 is TGTGCCAGCAGCTTCCTCGGGGATAGCAATCAGCCCCAGCATTTT. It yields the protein CASSFLGDSNQPQHF.

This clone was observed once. The CDR3 reads CASSSRGNPGNSPLHF. CDR3 coding DNA: TGTGCCAGCAGCTCCCGGGGGAATCCGGGTAATTCACCCCTCCACTTT. This chain links TRBV28 with TRBJ1-6, with a possible D match to TRBD1 (5 bases). Trimming stripped 6 bases from V and 6 bases from J, with 18 bases between. The CDR3 extends over 16 amino acids. Germline CDR1 and CDR2: MDHEN and SYDVKM.

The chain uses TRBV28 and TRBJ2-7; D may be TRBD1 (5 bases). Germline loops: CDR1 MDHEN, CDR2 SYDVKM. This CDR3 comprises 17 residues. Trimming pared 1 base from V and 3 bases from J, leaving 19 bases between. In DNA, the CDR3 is TGTGCCAGCAGTTTATTACGGTCAGGGAAAGGCATCTACGAGCAGTACTTC. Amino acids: CASSLLRSGKGIYEQYF.

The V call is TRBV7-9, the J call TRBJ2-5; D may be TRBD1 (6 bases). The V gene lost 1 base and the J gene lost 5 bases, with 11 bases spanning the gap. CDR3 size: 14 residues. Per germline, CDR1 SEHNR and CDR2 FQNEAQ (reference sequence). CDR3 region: CASSLGPQGETQYF. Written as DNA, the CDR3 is TGTGCCAGCAGCTTAGGTCCCCAGGGGGAGACCCAGTACTTC. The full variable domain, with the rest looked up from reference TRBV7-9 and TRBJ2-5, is DTGVSQNPRHKITKRGQNVTFRCDPISEHNRLYWYRQTLGQGPEFLTYFQNEAQLEKSRLLSDRFSAERPKGSFSTLEIQRTEQGDSAMYLCASSLGPQGETQYFGPGTRLLVL.

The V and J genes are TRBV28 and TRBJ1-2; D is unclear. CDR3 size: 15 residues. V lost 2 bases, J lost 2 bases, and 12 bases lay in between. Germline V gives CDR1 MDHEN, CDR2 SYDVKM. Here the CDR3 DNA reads TGTGCCAGCAGTTTAGGTTCTAAGTTGAACTATGGCTACACCTTC. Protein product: CASSLGSKLNYGYTF.

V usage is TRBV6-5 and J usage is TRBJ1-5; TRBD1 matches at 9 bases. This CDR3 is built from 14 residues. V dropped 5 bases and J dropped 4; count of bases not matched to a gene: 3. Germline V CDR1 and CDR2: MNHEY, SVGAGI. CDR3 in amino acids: CASSLGTGNQPQHF. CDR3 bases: TGTGCCAGCAGTCTCGGGACAGGGAATCAGCCCCAGCATTTT.

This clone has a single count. CDR3 coding DNA: TGTGCCAGCAGTCCGACAGGTAACACTGAAGCTTTCTTT. Translated: CASSPTGNTEAFF. V and J are TRBV6-4 and TRBJ1-1, with D perhaps TRBD1 (6 bases). CDR1 and CDR2 (germline): MRHNA, SNTAGT. This CDR3 spans 13 amino acids. Trimming pared 5 bases from V and 2 bases from J, leaving 9 bases between.

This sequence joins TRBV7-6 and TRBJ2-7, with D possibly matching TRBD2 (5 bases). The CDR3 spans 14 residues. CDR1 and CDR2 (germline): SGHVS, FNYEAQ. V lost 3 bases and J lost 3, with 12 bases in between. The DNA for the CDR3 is TGTGCCAGCAGCTTGGAGGATGGGCTCTACGAGCAGTACTTC. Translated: CASSLEDGLYEQYF.

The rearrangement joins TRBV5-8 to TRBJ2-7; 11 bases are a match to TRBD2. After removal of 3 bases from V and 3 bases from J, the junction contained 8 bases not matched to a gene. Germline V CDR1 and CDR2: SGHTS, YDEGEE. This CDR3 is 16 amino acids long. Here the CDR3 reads CASSSITSGSFYEQYF. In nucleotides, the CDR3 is TGTGCCAGCAGCTCCATAACTAGCGGGAGTTTCTACGAGCAGTACTTC. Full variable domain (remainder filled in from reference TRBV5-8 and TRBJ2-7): EAGVTQSPTHLIKTRGQQATLRCSPISGHTSVYWYQQALGLGLQFLLWYDEGEERNRGNFPPRFSGRQFPNYSSELNVNALELEDSALYLCASSSITSGSFYEQYFGPGTRLTVT.